The 32 T cell receptor beta chains below all came from one sample that was sequenced in a study of T cell changes during pregnancy in multiple sclerosis. Generated by immunoSEQ multiplex PCR, the TCRdb table keeps only in-frame clones and is missing some. The sample carries about 77,000 clones, around 93% recorded once. The sample was peripheral blood, taken after pregnancy. The receptor set was obtained from a female donor in good health, enrolled as a control in a pregnancy study.

The chain recombines TRBV6-1 with TRBJ2-1; 9 bases line up with TRBD2. Trimming at V came to 7 bases and at J to 5 bases, leaving 9 bases not matched to a gene. The CDR3 consists of 15 residues. Germline V gene data show CDR1 as MNHNS and CDR2 as SASEGT. The CDR3 is CASTFSGRWDNEQFF. The CDR3, as DNA: TGTGCCAGCACTTTTAGCGGGAGATGGGACAATGAGCAGTTCTTC.

The chain couples TRBV28 to TRBJ1-2, with 9 bases aligning to TRBD1. Germline V gene data show CDR1 as MDHEN and CDR2 as SYDVKM. V dropped 6 bases and J dropped 8; count of bases not matched to a gene: 13. The CDR3 spans 15 residues. The CDR3 spells CASSSPDRGKGGYTF. The CDR3 DNA follows: TGTGCCAGCAGCTCCCCTGACAGGGGGAAAGGGGGCTACACCTTC.

In this sample, this clone turned up a few times. The V gene is TRBV9, the J gene TRBJ1-1; no clear D. The germline V and J ends were trimmed by 2 bases and 2 bases, with 13 bases remaining between them. Germline assignment: CDR1 SGDLS and CDR2 YYNGEE. The CDR3 is 15 residues long. CDR3: CASSVRPGSNTEAFF. CDR3 DNA sequence: TGTGCCAGCAGCGTCCGCCCAGGATCAAACACTGAAGCTTTCTTT.

The V call is TRBV4-3, the J call TRBJ2-7; TRBD2 agrees at 13 bases. Losses at the gene ends were 0 bases for V and 6 bases for J; bases not matched to a gene: 2. Germline V lookup: CDR1 LGHNA, CDR2 YSLEER. This CDR3 spans 15 amino acids. This chain's CDR3 is CASSQDGLAGAEQYF. The CDR3 DNA reads as TGCGCCAGCAGCCAAGATGGACTAGCGGGAGCCGAGCAGTACTTC.

V gene TRBV19 combines with J gene TRBJ1-5; D unresolved. Germline-derived CDR1 and CDR2 are LNHDA and SQIVND (reference sequence). The CDR3 is 11 amino acids. The germline V and J ends were trimmed by 6 bases and 9 bases, with 9 bases remaining between them. CDR3: CASSSGTPQHF. DNA for the CDR3: TGTGCCAGTAGCAGCGGAACGCCCCAGCATTTT.

The chain is built from TRBV28 and TRBJ1-1; possible D gene TRBD1, 5 bases. This CDR3 comprises 13 residues. Trimming removed 3 bases from V and 2 bases from J, with 7 bases in between. CDR1 is MDHEN and CDR2 is SYDVKM in the germline V gene. CDR3 nucleotide sequence: TGTGCCAGCAGTTTGGGGCGAAACACTGAAGCTTTCTTT. Amino acids: CASSLGRNTEAFF.

In its sample, this clone was seen once. This sequence joins TRBV16 and TRBJ1-2; 11 bases match TRBD1. Unmatched junction bases numbered 5, after V lost 3 bases and J lost 8 bases. Germline CDR1 and CDR2: KGHSY and FQNENV. The CDR3 length is 14 residues. The CDR3 here is CASSQGQGGSGYTF. CDR3 DNA sequence: TGTGCCAGCAGCCAGGGACAGGGGGGGAGCGGCTACACCTTC.

The DNA for the CDR3 is TGCGCCAGCAGCCCCTCGACTAGCTTCTACGAGCAGTACTTC. As protein: CASSPSTSFYEQYF. The rearrangement links TRBV5-1 to TRBJ2-7; 7 bases match TRBD2. The CDR3 totals 14 residues. CDR1 is SGHRS, CDR2 YFSETQ, per germline. Unmatched junction bases numbered 7, after V lost 4 bases and J lost 3 bases.

The genes are TRBV7-3 and TRBJ2-1, with D perhaps matching TRBD2 (6 bases). Germline CDR1 is SGHTA and CDR2 is FQGTGA. The V end was cut by 7 bases, the J end by 4 bases, with 20 bases between. The CDR3 sequence is 16 residues long. In DNA form, the CDR3 reads TGTGCCAGCACCCCCACCGGGGGAGTTTATTACAATGAGCAGTTCTTC. It yields the protein CASTPTGGVYYNEQFF. Variable domain in full (rest from reference TRBV7-3 and TRBJ2-1): GAGVSQTPSNKVTEKGKYVELRCDPISGHTALYWYRQSLGQGPEFLIYFQGTGAADDSGLPNDRFFAVRPEGSVSTLKIQRTERGDSAVYLCASTPTGGVYYNEQFFGPGTRLTVL.

The V and J genes are TRBV7-2 and TRBJ2-3, with TRBD2 matching over 11 bases. Trimming took 5 bases from V and 2 from J; bases not matched to a gene: 3. From germline, CDR1 is SGHTA and CDR2 FQGNSA. The CDR3 extends over 15 amino acids. CDR3 in amino acids: CASSPSGGHTDTQYF. The CDR3 bases are TGTGCCAGCAGCCCTAGCGGGGGGCACACAGATACGCAGTATTTT.

The chain has TRBV18 and TRBJ2-2; 8 bases are a match to TRBD1. CDR1 KGHSH and CDR2 LQKENI come from the germline V gene. This CDR3 is 17 amino acids long. The junction had 14 bases not matched to a gene; V was cut back by 5 bases and J by 6 bases. As DNA, the CDR3 is TGTGCCAGCTCAACTCGAGGACAGGGTCCACGTCCCGGGGAGCTGTTTTTT. Its translation: CASSTRGQGPRPGELFF.

This chain uses TRBV5-4 with TRBJ1-4, with 10 bases aligning to TRBD1. The CDR3 runs to 14 residues. V gave up 4 bases and J gave up 7 bases; unmatched junction bases: 4. In germline, CDR1 is SGHNT, CDR2 YYREEE (reference sequence). The CDR3 nucleotides are TGTGCCAGCAGCCGACAGGGGGCGGTTGAAAAACTGTTTTTT. Protein sequence: CASSRQGAVEKLFF.

This rearrangement joins TRBV10-1 to TRBJ2-2, with unresolved D. The V and J ends lost 2 bases and 5 bases respectively, with 9 bases between them. This CDR3 is 14 amino acids long. Germline V lookup: CDR1 WNHNN, CDR2 SYGVQD (reference sequence). In nucleotides, the CDR3 is TGCGCCAGCAGTGAGGCTGGGCCGACCGGGGAGCTGTTTTTT. Encoded protein: CASSEAGPTGELFF.

The J gene is TRBJ2-7, the V gene TRBV28, with 7 nucleotides matching TRBD2. The CDR3 contains 14 residues. The germline V gene encodes CDR1 MDHEN and CDR2 SYDVKM. The junction had 9 bases not matched to a gene; V was cut back by 3 bases and J by 7 bases. In DNA, the CDR3 is TGTGCCAGCAGTTTGTGGGGGGGAAAGGGGGAGCAGTACTTC. It yields the protein CASSLWGGKGEQYF.

V gene TRBV28 combines with J gene TRBJ2-5, with 12 bases that match TRBD2. TRBJ2-7 matches the DNA end more closely, so the J call is doubtful. CDR1 and CDR2 (germline): MDHEN, SYDVKM. This CDR3 spans 18 amino acids. The CDR3 region is CASSFAGLAGKASYEQYF. The CDR3 coding sequence is TGTGCCAGCAGTTTTGCCGGACTAGCGGGAAAAGCCTCCTACGAGCAGTACTTC.

The J gene is TRBJ2-3, the V gene TRBV29-1; D possibly corresponds to TRBD2 (5 bases). Trimming removed 3 bases at V and 4 bases at J, with 8 bases between. This CDR3 has 12 amino acids. Germline V gene sequence: CDR1 SQVTM, CDR2 ANQGSEA. The CDR3 DNA sequence: TGCAGCGTTGAGGCTAGCCCAGATACGCAGTATTTT. Protein: CSVEASPDTQYF.

The genes are TRBV11-2 and TRBJ2-2; D gene unclear. The germline CDR1 and CDR2 sequences are SGHAT and FQNNGV. The V and J ends lost 5 bases and 7 bases respectively, with 11 bases between them. There are 13 residues in the CDR3. CDR3 sequence (DNA): TGTGCCAGCAGCCCCTCCCACGGCGGGGAGCTGTTTTTT. Translation gives CASSPSHGGELFF. Based on the CDR3 plus reference TRBV11-2 and TRBJ2-2, the full variable domain is EAGVAQSPRYKIIEKRQSVAFWCNPISGHATLYWYQQILGQGPKLLIQFQNNGVVDDSQLPKDRFSAERLKGVDSTLKIQPAKLEDSAVYLCASSPSHGGELFFGEGSRLTVL.

The gene calls are TRBV2 and TRBJ1-1; TRBD1 agrees at 8 bases. Unmatched junction bases numbered 8, after V lost 3 bases and J lost 11 bases. Germline V gives CDR1 SNHLY, CDR2 FYNNEI. The CDR3 contains 13 residues. CDR3 in DNA: TGTGCCAGCAGTGAGGTACAGGGGGGCGAGGCTTTCTTT. Its protein is CASSEVQGGEAFF.

The chain joins TRBV29-1 to TRBJ1-1, with D perhaps matching TRBD1 (6 bases). The germline V gene encodes CDR1 SQVTM and CDR2 ANQGSEA. The length of the CDR3 is 13 residues. Between the trimmed V and J ends, which lost 4 bases and 7 bases, there was a span of 16 bases. For the CDR3, the DNA is TGCAGCGTTGGTCTCCAGGGGCGGAATGAAGCTTTCTTT. Residues: CSVGLQGRNEAFF.

The rearrangement uses TRBV2 and TRBJ1-5; the match to TRBD1 covers 7 bases. J was trimmed by 0 bases and V by 5 bases; bases with no gene match: 7. The CDR3 loop spans 16 amino acids. Per the germline V gene, CDR1 is SNHLY and CDR2 is FYNNEI. CDR3 residues: CASSYQGVLSNQPQHF. CDR3 DNA sequence: TGTGCCAGCAGTTATCAGGGGGTACTTAGCAATCAGCCCCAGCATTTT.

The chain joins TRBV28 to TRBJ2-5, with a tentative D call TRBD1 (5 bases). The CDR3 covers 14 residues. Trimming left V 3 bases short and J 0 bases short, with 8 bases between. The V gene's germline CDR1 is MDHEN and CDR2 SYDVKM. The CDR3 reads CASSFDSNQETQYF. CDR3 in DNA: TGTGCCAGCAGTTTCGACAGTAACCAAGAGACCCAGTACTTC. Looking up the rest from reference TRBV28 and TRBJ2-5 gives the full variable domain: DVKVTQSSRYLVKRTGEKVFLECVQDMDHENMFWYRQDPGLGLRLIYFSYDVKMKEKGDIPEGYSVSREKKERFSLILESASTNQTSMYLCASSFDSNQETQYFGPGTRLLVL.

This chain connects TRBV18 to TRBJ2-5; D ambiguous. The CDR3 extends over 12 amino acids. CDR1 is KGHSH and CDR2 is LQKENI in the germline V gene. V shed 6 bases and J shed 0 bases, with 5 bases lying between them. CDR3: CASSRNQETQYF. The CDR3 bases are TGTGCCAGCTCGCGAAACCAAGAGACCCAGTACTTC.

CDR3 in amino acids: CASSSQGDQPQHF. The CDR3 nucleotides read TGTGCCAGCAGCTCACAGGGGGATCAGCCCCAGCATTTT. The chain joins TRBV7-9 to TRBJ1-5; the match to TRBD1 covers 8 bases. This CDR3 is 13 amino acids long. After removal of 4 bases from V and 5 bases from J, the junction contained 1 base not matched to a gene. From germline, CDR1 is SEHNR and CDR2 FQNEAQ (reference sequence).

The rearrangement uses TRBV5-6 and TRBJ1-4; the D is unclear. The CDR3 has 16 amino acids. Trimming left V 2 bases short and J 0 bases short, with 11 bases between. The germline V gene has CDR1 SGHDT and CDR2 YYEEEE. The CDR3 reads CASSLSNFATNEKLFF. As DNA, the CDR3 is TGTGCCAGCAGCTTATCCAACTTTGCAACTAATGAAAAACTGTTTTTT. The variable domain in full, completed from reference TRBV5-6 and TRBJ1-4, reads DAGVTQSPTHLIKTRGQQVTLRCSPKSGHDTVSWYQQALGQGPQFIFQYYEEEERQRGNFPDRFSGHQFPNYSSELNVNALLLGDSALYLCASSLSNFATNEKLFFGSGTQLSVL.

This chain links TRBV19 with TRBJ2-5; 7 positions match TRBD1. Trimming removed 5 bases from V and 10 bases from J; junction bases left unmatched: 19. The CDR3 loop spans 16 amino acids. Germline V gene sequence: CDR1 LNHDA, CDR2 SQIVND (reference sequence). CDR3 DNA sequence: TGTGCCAGTAGTCCACGACAGGGAAAGTTAAGGTTCGACCAGTACTTC. Protein: CASSPRQGKLRFDQYF.

The chain joins TRBV27 to TRBJ2-7; TRBD1 is a possible D gene (6 bases). V gave up 2 bases and J gave up 9 bases, with 14 bases separating them. This CDR3 has 13 residues. CDR1 and CDR2 from the germline V gene are MNHEY and SMNVEV (reference sequence). The CDR3 here is CASSLGGSRGQYF. The CDR3 coding sequence is TGTGCCAGCAGTTTAGGGGGCAGCAGGGGGCAGTACTTC.

This chain uses TRBV7-2 with TRBJ2-7, with a weak D call TRBD2 (5 bases). The V end was cut by 5 bases, the J end by 6 bases, with 14 bases between. This CDR3 spans 13 amino acids. Germline V lookup: CDR1 SGHTA, CDR2 FQGNSA. Here the CDR3 reads CASSPRRGIEQYF. CDR3 DNA: TGTGCCAGCAGCCCGAGGAGAGGGATCGAGCAGTACTTC.

The chain has TRBV7-9 and TRBJ2-7; 8 bases are shared with TRBD2. There are 16 residues in the CDR3. Germline V lookup: CDR1 SEHNR, CDR2 FQNEAQ (reference sequence). The junction had 12 bases not matched to a gene; V was cut back by 4 bases and J by 4 bases. CDR3 residues: CASSSLEAGVLYEQYF. The CDR3 nucleotides read TGTGCCAGCAGCTCCCTAGAAGCGGGAGTTCTGTACGAGCAGTACTTC.

Only a few counts were recorded for this clone. The genes are TRBV12-2 and TRBJ2-5; whether TRBD2, the table's D call, matches the DNA was not checked. TRBV12-2 is deemed a pseudogene. This CDR3 has 17 residues. The CDR3 bases are TGTGCAAGTCGCTTCCTAGGGACTAGCGGGATCCAAGAGACCCAGTACTTC. This codes for CASRFLGTSGIQETQYF.

DNA for the CDR3: TGTGCCAGCATTCCCGAGGGACTTGAAAAACTGTTTTTT. It codes for CASIPEGLEKLFF. This rearrangement joins TRBV27 to TRBJ1-4, with a weak D call TRBD1 (5 bases). CDR3 length equals 13 residues. Trimming removed 7 bases at V and 7 bases at J, with 13 bases between. Per germline, CDR1 MNHEY and CDR2 SMNVEV (reference sequence).

CDR3 amino acids: CASSLGTLAGAYNEQFF. The CDR3 DNA sequence: TGTGCCAGCAGCTTAGGCACGCTAGCGGGAGCATATAATGAGCAGTTCTTC. The genes are TRBV7-3 and TRBJ2-1; 10 positions match TRBD2. The germline V gene has CDR1 SGHTA and CDR2 FQGTGA. The trim removed 2 bases at V and 7 bases at J, leaving 11 bases unmatched. The CDR3 is made up of 17 amino acids.

The V and J genes are TRBV15 and TRBJ1-5, with D possibly TRBD1 on 5 matching bases. This CDR3 is 15 amino acids long. Trimming cost V 0 bases and J 4 bases, with 10 bases left between them. The germline gives CDR1 LNHNV, CDR2 YYDKDF (reference sequence). Here the CDR3 reads CATSRDRQGNQPQHF. The CDR3 DNA reads TGTGCCACCAGCAGAGATAGGCAGGGAAATCAGCCCCAGCATTTT. Variable domain in full (rest from reference TRBV15 and TRBJ1-5): DAMVIQNPRYQVTQFGKPVTLSCSQTLNHNVMYWYQQKSSQAPKLLFHYYDKDFNNEADTPDNFQSRRPNTSFCFLDIRSPGLGDTAMYLCATSRDRQGNQPQHFGDGTRLSIL.